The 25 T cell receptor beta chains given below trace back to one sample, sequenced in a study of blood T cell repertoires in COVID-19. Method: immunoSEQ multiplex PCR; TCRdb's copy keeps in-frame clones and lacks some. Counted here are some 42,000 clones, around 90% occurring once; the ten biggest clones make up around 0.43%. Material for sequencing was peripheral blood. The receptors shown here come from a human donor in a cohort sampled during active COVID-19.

In DNA, the CDR3 is TGTGCCAGCAGCCCGGTTAGAGGGCCGAACACAGATACGCAGTATTTT. It yields the protein CASSPVRGPNTDTQYF. V usage is TRBV11-2 and J usage is TRBJ2-3; possibly TRBD2 for D (5 bases). Germline loops: CDR1 SGHAT, CDR2 FQNNGV. Trimming left V 5 bases short and J 2 bases short, with 17 bases between. This CDR3 spans 16 amino acids. The whole variable domain, remainder taken from reference TRBV11-2 and TRBJ2-3, is EAGVAQSPRYKIIEKRQSVAFWCNPISGHATLYWYQQILGQGPKLLIQFQNNGVVDDSQLPKDRFSAERLKGVDSTLKIQPAKLEDSAVYLCASSPVRGPNTDTQYFGPGTRLTVL.

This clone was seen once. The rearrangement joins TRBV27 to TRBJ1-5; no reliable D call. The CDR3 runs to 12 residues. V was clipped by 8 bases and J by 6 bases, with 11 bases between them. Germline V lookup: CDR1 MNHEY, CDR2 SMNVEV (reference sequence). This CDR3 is CASCAPGQPQHF. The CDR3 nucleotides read TGTGCCAGCTGCGCCCCAGGTCAGCCCCAGCATTTT.

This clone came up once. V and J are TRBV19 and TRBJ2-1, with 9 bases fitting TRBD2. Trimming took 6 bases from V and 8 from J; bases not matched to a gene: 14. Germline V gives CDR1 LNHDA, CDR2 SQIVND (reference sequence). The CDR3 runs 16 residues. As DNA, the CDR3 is TGTGCCAGTAGCACAAGACTAGCGGAAACCTCCCATGAGCAGTTCTTC. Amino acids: CASSTRLAETSHEQFF.

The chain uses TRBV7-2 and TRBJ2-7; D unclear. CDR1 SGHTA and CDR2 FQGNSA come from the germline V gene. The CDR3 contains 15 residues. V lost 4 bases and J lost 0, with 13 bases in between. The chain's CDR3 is CASSSSSSFSYEQYF. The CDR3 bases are TGTGCCAGCAGCTCCTCGTCTTCTTTCTCCTACGAGCAGTACTTC.

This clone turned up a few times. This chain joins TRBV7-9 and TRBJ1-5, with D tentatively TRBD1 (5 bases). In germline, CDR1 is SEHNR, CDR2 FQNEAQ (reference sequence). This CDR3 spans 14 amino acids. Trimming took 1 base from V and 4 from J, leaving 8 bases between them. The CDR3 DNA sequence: TGTGCCAGCAGCTTAGGACAGAAGAATCAGCCCCAGCATTTT. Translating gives CASSLGQKNQPQHF.

CDR3 sequence reads: CASSQEGSGLDGYTF. Here the CDR3 DNA reads TGCGCCAGCAGCCAAGAAGGGTCGGGGTTAGATGGCTACACCTTC. J is TRBJ1-2 and V is TRBV4-3, with D unclear. Germline V gene data show CDR1 as LGHNA and CDR2 as YSLEER. The CDR3 length is 15 residues. V lost 0 bases to trimming and J lost 6 bases, with 14 bases between them.

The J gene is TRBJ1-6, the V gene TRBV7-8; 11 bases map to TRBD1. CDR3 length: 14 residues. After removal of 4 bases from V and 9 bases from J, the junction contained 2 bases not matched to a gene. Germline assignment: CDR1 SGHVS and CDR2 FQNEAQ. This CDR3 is CASSSGTGGSPLHF. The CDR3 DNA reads TGTGCCAGCAGCTCCGGGACAGGGGGTTCACCCCTCCACTTT.

The CDR3 DNA sequence: TGTGCCAGCAGTGTCGAGACCCCGAAGGGGTACGAGCAGTACTTC. It translates to CASSVETPKGYEQYF. The rearrangement uses TRBV2 and TRBJ2-7; tentative D call: TRBD1 (5 bases). Germline CDR1 reads SNHLY; CDR2 reads FYNNEI. The CDR3 is made up of 15 amino acids. V was trimmed by 4 bases and J by 4 bases, leaving 17 bases between them.

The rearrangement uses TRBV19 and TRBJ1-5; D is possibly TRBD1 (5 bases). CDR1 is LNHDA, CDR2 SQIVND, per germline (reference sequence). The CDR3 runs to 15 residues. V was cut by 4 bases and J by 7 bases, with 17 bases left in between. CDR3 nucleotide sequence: TGTGCCAGTAGTAGGGGCTGGGGTCAGGACCAGCCCCAGCATTTT. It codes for CASSRGWGQDQPQHF.

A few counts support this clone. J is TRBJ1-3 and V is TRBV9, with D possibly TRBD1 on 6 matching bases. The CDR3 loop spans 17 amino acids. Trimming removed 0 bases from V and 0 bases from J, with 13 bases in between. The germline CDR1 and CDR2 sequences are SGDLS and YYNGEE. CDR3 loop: CASSVGVDRSSGNTIYF. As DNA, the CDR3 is TGTGCCAGCAGCGTAGGGGTCGACAGGAGCTCTGGAAACACCATATATTTT.

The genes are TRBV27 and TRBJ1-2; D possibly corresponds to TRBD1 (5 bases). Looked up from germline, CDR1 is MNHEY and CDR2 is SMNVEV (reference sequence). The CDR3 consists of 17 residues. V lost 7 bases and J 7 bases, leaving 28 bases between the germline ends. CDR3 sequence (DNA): TGTGCCAGCAAGAAAGCGGCGGGGGAGGGATTCAGGGCTGGCTACACCTTC. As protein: CASKKAAGEGFRAGYTF.

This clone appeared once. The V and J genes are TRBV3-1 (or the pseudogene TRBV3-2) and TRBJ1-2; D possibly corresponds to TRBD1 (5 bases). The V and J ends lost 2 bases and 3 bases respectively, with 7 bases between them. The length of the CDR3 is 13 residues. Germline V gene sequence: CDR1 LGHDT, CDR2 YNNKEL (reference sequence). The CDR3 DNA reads TGTGCCAGCAGCCAACAGGGTGACTATGGCTACACCTTC. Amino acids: CASSQQGDYGYTF.

CDR3: CASSVESVNTEAFF. DNA for the CDR3: TGTGCCAGCAGCGTAGAGTCAGTGAACACTGAAGCTTTCTTT. The J gene is TRBJ1-1, the V gene TRBV9; D not resolved. The V end lost 0 bases, the J end lost 0 bases, and 6 bases lay between the germline ends. Germline assignment: CDR1 SGDLS and CDR2 YYNGEE. The CDR3 is made up of 14 amino acids.

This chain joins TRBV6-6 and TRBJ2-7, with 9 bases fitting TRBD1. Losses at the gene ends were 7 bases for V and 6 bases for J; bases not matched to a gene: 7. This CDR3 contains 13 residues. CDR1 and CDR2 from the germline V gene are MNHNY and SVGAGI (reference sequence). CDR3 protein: CASMGGTGFEQYF. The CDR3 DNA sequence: TGTGCCAGCATGGGTGGGACAGGGTTCGAGCAGTACTTC.

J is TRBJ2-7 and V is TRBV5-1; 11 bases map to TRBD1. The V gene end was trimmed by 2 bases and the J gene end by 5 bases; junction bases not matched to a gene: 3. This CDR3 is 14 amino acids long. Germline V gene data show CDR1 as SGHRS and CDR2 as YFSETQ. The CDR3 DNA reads TGCGCCAGCAGCTTAACGGGACAGGGGGACGAGCAGTACTTC. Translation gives CASSLTGQGDEQYF.

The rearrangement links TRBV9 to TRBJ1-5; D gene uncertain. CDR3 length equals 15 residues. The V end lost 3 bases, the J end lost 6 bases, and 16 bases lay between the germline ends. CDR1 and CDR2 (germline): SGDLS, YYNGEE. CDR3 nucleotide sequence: TGTGCCAGCAGCGGCGAGGTCCCTACTATTCAGCCCCAGCATTTT. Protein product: CASSGEVPTIQPQHF. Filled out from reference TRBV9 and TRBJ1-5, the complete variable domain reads DSGVTQTPKHLITATGQRVTLRCSPRSGDLSVYWYQQSLDQGLQFLIQYYNGEERAKGNILERFSAQQFPDLHSELNLSSLELGDSALYFCASSGEVPTIQPQHFGDGTRLSIL.

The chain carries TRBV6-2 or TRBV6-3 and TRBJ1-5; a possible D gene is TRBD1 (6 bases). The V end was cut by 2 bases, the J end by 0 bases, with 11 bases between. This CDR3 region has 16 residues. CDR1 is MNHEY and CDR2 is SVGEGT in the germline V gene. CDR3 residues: CASSYGQRYSNQPQHF. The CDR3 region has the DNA TGTGCCAGCAGTTACGGACAGAGATATAGCAATCAGCCCCAGCATTTT.

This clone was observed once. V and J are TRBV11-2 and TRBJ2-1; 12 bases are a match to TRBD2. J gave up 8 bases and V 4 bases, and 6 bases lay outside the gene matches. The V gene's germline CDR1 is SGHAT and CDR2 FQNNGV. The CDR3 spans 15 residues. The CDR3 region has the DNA TGTGCCAGCAGCTCATCTAGCGGGGGGGTGTATGAGCAGTTCTTC. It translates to CASSSSSGGVYEQFF.

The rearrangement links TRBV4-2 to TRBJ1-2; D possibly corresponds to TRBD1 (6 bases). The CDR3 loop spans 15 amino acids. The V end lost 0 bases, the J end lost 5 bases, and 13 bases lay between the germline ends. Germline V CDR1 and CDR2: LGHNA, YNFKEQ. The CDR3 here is CASSQDSPGAYGYTF. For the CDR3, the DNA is TGTGCCAGCAGCCAAGACTCTCCAGGGGCGTATGGCTACACCTTC.

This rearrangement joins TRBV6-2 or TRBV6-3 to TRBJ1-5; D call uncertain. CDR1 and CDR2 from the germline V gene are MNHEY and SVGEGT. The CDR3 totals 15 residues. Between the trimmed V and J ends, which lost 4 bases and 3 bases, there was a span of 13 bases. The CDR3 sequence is CASSSEGVLNQPQHF. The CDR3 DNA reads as TGTGCCAGCAGTTCCGAGGGAGTTCTCAATCAGCCCCAGCATTTT.

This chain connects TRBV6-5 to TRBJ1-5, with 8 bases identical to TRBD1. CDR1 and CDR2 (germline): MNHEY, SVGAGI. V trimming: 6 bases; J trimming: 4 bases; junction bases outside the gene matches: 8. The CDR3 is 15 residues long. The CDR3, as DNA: TGTGCCAGCAGAGCAACAGGGGGAGGGAATCAGCCCCAGCATTTT. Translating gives CASRATGGGNQPQHF.

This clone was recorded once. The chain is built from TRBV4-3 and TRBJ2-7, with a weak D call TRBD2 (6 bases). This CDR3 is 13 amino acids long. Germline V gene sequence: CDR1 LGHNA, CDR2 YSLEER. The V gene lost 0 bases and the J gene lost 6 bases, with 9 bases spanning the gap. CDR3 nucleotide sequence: TGCGCCAGCAGCCAAGATACCGGGGGCGAGCAGTACTTC. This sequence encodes CASSQDTGGEQYF.

CDR3 loop: CASSQDFTGTGNTIYF. The CDR3 DNA follows: TGTGCCAGCAGCCAAGATTTCACAGGGACTGGAAACACCATATATTTT. The V call is TRBV4-2, the J call TRBJ1-3; perhaps TRBD1 as D (6 bases). The CDR3 is 16 amino acids. Germline CDR1 is LGHNA and CDR2 is YNFKEQ. V dropped 0 bases and J dropped 2 bases, with 11 bases sitting between them.

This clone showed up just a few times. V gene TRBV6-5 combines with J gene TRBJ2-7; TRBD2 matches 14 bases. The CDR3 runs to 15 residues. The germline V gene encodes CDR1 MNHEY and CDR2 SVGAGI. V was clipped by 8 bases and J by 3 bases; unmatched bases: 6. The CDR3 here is CASAKGTSGGYEQYF. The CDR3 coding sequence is TGTGCCAGCGCCAAAGGGACTAGCGGGGGCTACGAGCAGTACTTC.

CDR3 bases: TGTGCCAGCAAAGTAGAAAACACCGGGGAGCTGTTTTTT. This gives the protein CASKVENTGELFF. This chain uses TRBV6-5 with TRBJ2-2, with D unclear. The CDR3 consists of 13 residues. The V end was cut by 7 bases, the J end by 2 bases, with 8 bases between. Germline V gives CDR1 MNHEY, CDR2 SVGAGI.